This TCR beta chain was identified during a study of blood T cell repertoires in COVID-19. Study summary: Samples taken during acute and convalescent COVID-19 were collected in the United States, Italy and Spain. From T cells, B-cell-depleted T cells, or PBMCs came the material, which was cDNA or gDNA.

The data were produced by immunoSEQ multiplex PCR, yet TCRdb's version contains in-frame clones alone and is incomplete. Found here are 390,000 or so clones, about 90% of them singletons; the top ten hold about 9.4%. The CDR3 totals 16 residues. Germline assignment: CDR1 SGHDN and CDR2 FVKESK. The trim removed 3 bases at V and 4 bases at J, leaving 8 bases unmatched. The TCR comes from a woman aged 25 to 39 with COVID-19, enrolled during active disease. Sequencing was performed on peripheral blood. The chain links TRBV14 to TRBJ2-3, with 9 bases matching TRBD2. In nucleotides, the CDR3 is TGTGCCAGCAGCCAGCTTAGCGGGAGTTTTGCAGATACGCAGTATTTT. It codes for CASSQLSGSFADTQYF.